This T cell receptor beta chain appears in the sequencing data of a study of T cell responses to AZD1222 COVID-19 vaccine. This CDR3 has 14 residues. CDR1 LNHDA and CDR2 SQIVND come from the germline V gene (reference sequence). The V segment lost 5 bases and the J segment 2 bases; nucleotides outside the gene matches: 4. Sequenced by immunoSEQ multiplex PCR; TCRdb stores in-frame clones only, minus some. Counted here are roughly 180,000 clones, roughly 91% occurring once; the ten biggest clones make up under 1.1%. Material: peripheral blood, obtained 28 days after the second dose of the MenACWY control vaccine. The TCR sequence derives from an adult who received the MenACWY meningococcal vaccine as a control. This rearrangement joins TRBV19 to TRBJ2-3; TRBD1 matches at 7 bases. CDR3 sequence (DNA): TGTGCCAGTAGTGTGACAGGGAACACAGATACGCAGTATTTT. It specifies CASSVTGNTDTQYF.